Included here is one TCR beta chain sequence, with context. Its antigen has not been determined. At one boundary the junction diverges from the germline segment, which might be a read error. From the cysteine through the phenylalanine, the CDR3 covers 15 amino acids. CDR3 DNA is the only sequence kept; it has 45 bases, read in frame from the first base. CDR1 and CDR2, looked up from the germline V gene, are SGHAT and FQNNGV. Two rounds of multiplex PCR were performed to amplify the TCR beta CDR3 region from genomic DNA. In the first PCR round, primers specific to each TRBV and TRBJ gene were used, and the primer sequences were filed in Chinese patent CN105087789A. Universal primers were used in the second PCR round. The Roche High Pure PCR Template Preparation Kit was used to extract genomic DNA from the frozen PBMCs. Paired-end sequencing with 151 bp reads was performed on the libraries using an Illumina HiSeq 3000. Concerning the study's data processing: CutAdapt was used to discard raw reads that did not contain the multiplex PCR primer sequences. Using PEAR, the high-quality paired reads were merged into contigs. By aligning each contig to reference sequences, MiXCR assigned the TRB V, D and J gene segments to that contig. CDR3 sequences were clustered by base quality and sequence similarity to remove sequencing errors. Shannon entropy normalized by the natural log of productive TCR sequence number was used as the measure of diversity. To get clonality, Shannon entropy was divided by the natural log of the number of unique clonotypes, and that result was subtracted from one. The Youden index of ROC curves was used to select progression-free survival cut-offs for repertoire metrics, and analyses were performed in R 3.5.3. TCRdb reprocessed the public reads (quality trimming at Q25 with fastp, clone calling with MiXCR) and kept in-frame beta chains. CDR3 protein sequences are deduplicated, and each keeps its most common genes and DNA. TCRdb assigned the V and J calls; the authors' analysis was not used. The sample yields roughly 20,000 distinct CDR3 sequences; 43% were counted once. Together, the top ten hold roughly a third of the sample.

This sample stems from a study of prognosis after radiotherapy for stage I lung cancer (dated by TCRdb to the early 2020s). For the study in its entirety: Approximately 19 stage I NSCLC patients were enrolled in Nanjing, China, between 2018 and 2019. Approximately 15 patients had newly diagnosed primary stage I lung tumors, and several had oligometastatic NSCLC after surgical resection of the primary tumor. Peripheral blood TCR beta repertoires were profiled in stage I NSCLC patients before and after stereotactic body radiotherapy, and the study then linked these repertoires to distant failure. The cohort included 13 men and five or six women, with a median age of about 70 years and a range of about 53 to 85 years. Image-guided IMRT or VMAT was used to deliver SBRT in 3 to 5 fractions at a biologically effective dose of at least 100 Gy. No patient received concurrent therapy alongside SBRT. Every patient was regarded as medically inoperable, because of comorbidities in approximately 12 cases and refusal of surgery in roughly 7 cases. A total of roughly 38 blood samples from some 20 patients were sequenced, with one sample obtained before and one obtained after SBRT for each patient. About 12 patients had adenocarcinoma and seven had squamous cell carcinoma as the tumor histology. Distant metastases were developed by four of the 19 patients after SBRT, at a median of around seven months, whereas no significant progression was observed in the other 15 patients. What the work shows at the level of the full study, not this receptor alone: No adjustment for multiple comparisons was applied to any of the reported P values. TRBV and TRBJ usage frequencies reportedly differed by metastasis status, in two V genes at baseline and in several V and two J genes after SBRT. Post-SBRT Shannon entropy and its change from baseline were lower in patients who developed distant metastases; baseline Shannon entropy was not associated with metastases. Limitations of the study included a small cohort and short follow-up, and the study findings need independent validation. Unique TCR clone counts fell after SBRT (median 10,088 before versus 6,500 to 7,500 after; Wilcoxon paired P=0.011). No determination of tumor specificity was made for expanded TCR clones.

All patients had node-negative disease on CT and PET/CT, and none had a history of other malignancies or had previously received chemotherapy or radiotherapy. At each of the two time points, 6 to 7.5 milliliters of peripheral venous blood were collected into EDTA tubes. Ficoll-Paque Plus density-gradient centrifugation was used to isolate PBMCs. Immediately after collection, samples were stored at -80 degrees C until analysis. This receptor was taken from a donor aged 50 or older with non-small cell lung cancer. This receptor chain uses TRBV11-2 and TRBJ1-2, with 8 junctional bases fitting TRBD1. Sequences were derived from PBMCs, sampled before or after stereotactic body radiation therapy (not recorded which). The DNA is as follows: TGTGCCAACAGCCCGTGGGAGGCAGGGGGCAGAGGCCACACCTTC. The encoded protein is CANSPWEAGGRGHTF. Beyond the CDR3, the reference TRBV11-2 and TRBJ1-2 genes provide the residues; the full variable domain reads: EAGVAQSPRYKIIEKRQSVAFWCNPISGHATLYWYQQILGQGPKLLIQFQNNGVVDDSQLPKDRFSAERLKGVDSTLKIQPAKLEDSAVYLCANSPWEAGGRGHTFGSGTRLTVV.